Each of the 27 T cell receptor beta chains below was sequenced from the same sample in a study of blood T cell repertoires in COVID-19 (dated by TCRdb to the early 2020s). Library preparation was by the immunoSEQ multiplex PCR assay. TCRdb re-hosts the immuneACCESS table, in-frame sequences only. Its copies lack some clones; in the studies checked, an unresolved V gene accounts for under half of them, and the cause for the rest is not known. This sample is represented by around 320,000 clones; more than 70% of them were singletons. The top ten clonotypes cover 5.5% to 8.5% of the sample. Material: peripheral blood. All receptors come from a woman aged 25 to 45 who had recovered from COVID-19.

This chain links TRBV5-1 with TRBJ2-5, with D possibly being TRBD1 (5 bases). Germline loops: CDR1 SGHRS, CDR2 YFSETQ. Trimming removed 1 base at V and 4 bases at J, with 14 bases between. The CDR3 has 15 amino acids. CDR3 sequence (DNA): TGCGCCAGCAGCTTGTTAGGGGCCAGGCGAGAGACCCAGTACTTC. It codes for CASSLLGARRETQYF.

The CDR3 DNA follows: TGTGCCAGCAGTTTGGTACAGGGGAATCAGCCCCAGCATTTT. Protein: CASSLVQGNQPQHF. This chain connects TRBV28 to TRBJ1-5; TRBD1 matches 7 bases. The trim removed 3 bases at V and 4 bases at J, leaving 3 bases unmatched. Germline-derived CDR1 and CDR2 are MDHEN and SYDVKM. There are 14 residues in the CDR3.

The chain is built from TRBV2 and TRBJ2-5, with 11 bases aligning to TRBD2. The CDR3 consists of 14 residues. Germline V lookup: CDR1 SNHLY, CDR2 FYNNEI. V shed 6 bases, J shed 6 bases, and the junction held 6 bases outside the gene matches. The CDR3: CASSETSGDKTQYF. The DNA for the CDR3 is TGTGCCAGCAGCGAGACTAGCGGGGATAAGACCCAGTACTTC.

The chain combines TRBV18 with TRBJ1-1, with D unclear. The CDR3 spans 14 residues. V lost 3 bases and J 1 base, leaving 9 bases between the germline ends. Germline CDR1 reads KGHSH; CDR2 reads LQKENI. CDR3 coding DNA: TGTGCCAGCTCACCCTTCGGCGGGAACACTGAAGCTTTCTTT. Its translation is CASSPFGGNTEAFF.

The V call is TRBV6-5, the J call TRBJ1-5; 7 bases fit TRBD1. The V gene end was trimmed by 4 bases and the J gene end by 3 bases; junction bases not matched to a gene: 3. The CDR3 is 14 amino acids. The V gene's germline CDR1 is MNHEY and CDR2 SVGAGI. The CDR3 DNA sequence: TGTGCCAGCAGTTTGGGACAGTTCAATCAGCCCCAGCATTTT. Translation gives CASSLGQFNQPQHF.

This rearrangement joins TRBV30 to TRBJ1-1, with 8 bases matching TRBD1. CDR3 length: 14 residues. Germline CDR1 GTSNPN, CDR2 SVGIG (reference sequence). The junction had 8 bases not matched to a gene; V was cut back by 4 bases and J by 4 bases. The CDR3 reads CAWIFRGQTTEAFF. CDR3 nucleotide sequence: TGTGCCTGGATTTTCAGGGGGCAGACCACTGAAGCTTTCTTT.

The rearrangement joins TRBV10-3 to TRBJ1-2; D is possibly TRBD1 (5 bases). The V gene's germline CDR1 is ENHRY and CDR2 SYGVKD. CDR3 length: 12 residues. V lost 8 bases and J lost 3, with 10 bases in between. CDR3 protein: CAIHRGDYGYTF. DNA of the CDR3: TGTGCCATCCATCGGGGGGACTATGGCTACACCTTC.

CDR3 amino acids: CSVGGRGVSGTEAFF. CDR3 coding DNA: TGCAGCGTTGGAGGCAGGGGGGTTTCAGGCACTGAAGCTTTCTTT. The V gene is TRBV29-1, the J gene TRBJ1-1; TRBD1 agrees at 7 bases. V shed 4 bases and J 4 bases; nucleotides not matched to a gene: 12. Per germline, CDR1 SQVTM and CDR2 ANQGSEA. CDR3 size: 15 residues.

The chain employs TRBV7-3 and TRBJ1-1; 7 positions match TRBD1. This CDR3 region has 15 residues. Per the germline V gene, CDR1 is SGHTA and CDR2 is FQGTGA. The J segment lost 5 bases and the V segment lost 5 bases, leaving 11 bases of the junction unmatched. The DNA for the CDR3 is TGTGCCAGCAGCCCAGACAGGGTATTAGGGACTGAAGCTTTCTTT. This encodes CASSPDRVLGTEAFF.

The chain carries TRBV19 and TRBJ2-7; D gene uncertain. The germline V gene encodes CDR1 LNHDA and CDR2 SQIVND (reference sequence). The CDR3 spans 15 residues. Deletions cut 1 base from V and 3 bases from J, with 13 bases between. CDR3 nucleotides: TGTGCCAGTAGTATAGGTCCAGTCAGGTTCTACGAGCAGTACTTC. Protein sequence: CASSIGPVRFYEQYF. Full variable domain (remainder filled in from reference TRBV19 and TRBJ2-7): DGGITQSPKYLFRKEGQNVTLSCEQNLNHDAMYWYRQDPGQGLRLIYYSQIVNDFQKGDIAEGYSVSREKKESFPLTVTSAQKNPTAFYLCASSIGPVRFYEQYFGPGTRLTVT.

V gene TRBV18 combines with J gene TRBJ1-2; TRBD1 agrees at 9 bases. V trimming: 0 bases; J trimming: 2 bases; junction bases outside the gene matches: 10. The germline gives CDR1 KGHSH, CDR2 LQKENI. The CDR3 loop spans 18 amino acids. The DNA of the CDR3 is TGTGCCAGCTCACCACCCTATGGACAGGGGTTTTTCAACTATGGCTACACCTTC. Protein product: CASSPPYGQGFFNYGYTF.

This clone was counted a single time. The J gene is TRBJ1-6, the V gene TRBV4-1; TRBD1 aligns across 9 bases. After removal of 4 bases from V and 8 bases from J, the junction contained 6 bases not matched to a gene. From germline, CDR1 is MGHRA and CDR2 YSYEKL. The CDR3 runs 15 residues. The CDR3 DNA is TGCGCCAGCAGCCGATCCCGGGACAGGGATTCACCCCTCCACTTT. Translation: CASSRSRDRDSPLHF.

The gene calls are TRBV14 and TRBJ2-5; 7 bases match TRBD2. The junction had 1 base not matched to a gene; V was cut back by 1 base and J by 2 bases. The CDR3 is made up of 14 amino acids. CDR1 is SGHDN, CDR2 FVKESK, per germline. Here the CDR3 reads CASSQVGGQETQYF. The CDR3 DNA is TGTGCCAGCAGCCAAGTCGGGGGGCAAGAGACCCAGTACTTC.

The V gene is TRBV4-3, the J gene TRBJ1-1, with 11 bases that match TRBD1. This CDR3 contains 16 residues. From germline, CDR1 is LGHNA and CDR2 YSLEER. Germline trimming cut 1 base from V and 5 bases from J; bases unmatched to any gene: 6. This CDR3 reads CASSQGGGQGATEAFF. The CDR3 nucleotides are TGCGCCAGCAGCCAAGGTGGCGGACAGGGGGCGACTGAAGCTTTCTTT.

The chain couples TRBV3-1 (or the pseudogene TRBV3-2) to TRBJ1-4; the match to TRBD1 covers 8 bases. This CDR3 region has 18 residues. The germline CDR1 and CDR2 sequences are LGHDT and YNNKEL (reference sequence). The junction had 13 bases not matched to a gene; V was cut back by 3 bases and J by 4 bases. The CDR3 DNA follows: TGTGCCAGCAGCCAGCCGAGGACAGGGTCGAAGGATAATGAAAAACTGTTTTTT. Translated, it gives CASSQPRTGSKDNEKLFF.

The V gene is TRBV29-1, the J gene TRBJ1-1, with 11 bases identical to TRBD1. Germline loops: CDR1 SQVTM, CDR2 ANQGSEA. V shed 7 bases, J shed 5 bases, and the junction held 15 bases outside the gene matches. The CDR3 sequence is 16 residues long. CDR3 DNA sequence: TGCAGCGCCGACTTGCGAGTGGGACAGGGGGTTACTGAAGCTTTCTTT. It specifies CSADLRVGQGVTEAFF.

J is TRBJ1-2 and V is TRBV7-2; TRBD1 matches at 9 bases. The germline CDR1 and CDR2 sequences are SGHTA and FQGNSA. This CDR3 comprises 15 residues. After removal of 4 bases from V and 3 bases from J, the junction contained 6 bases not matched to a gene. The CDR3 spells CASSYRTGEDYGYTF. CDR3 DNA: TGTGCCAGCAGCTACAGGACAGGGGAGGACTATGGCTACACCTTC.

The sample holds one count of this clone. V is TRBV6-5 and J is TRBJ2-7, with a weak D call TRBD2 (5 bases). Trimming stripped 0 bases from V and 0 bases from J, with 12 bases between. The CDR3 consists of 16 residues. CDR1 MNHEY and CDR2 SVGAGI come from the germline V gene. The CDR3 DNA is TGTGCCAGCAGTTACTCGAAGCGGCGAAACTCCTACGAGCAGTACTTC. It encodes CASSYSKRRNSYEQYF.

This rearrangement joins TRBV2 to TRBJ1-1; D is unresolved. The V end was cut by 1 base, the J end by 0 bases, with 12 bases between. Per germline, CDR1 SNHLY and CDR2 FYNNEI. The CDR3 has 16 amino acids. CDR3 loop: CASSEGGIRMNTEAFF. For the CDR3, the DNA is TGTGCCAGCAGTGAAGGCGGAATAAGAATGAACACTGAAGCTTTCTTT.

V is TRBV7-2 and J is TRBJ2-5; D may be TRBD1 (6 bases). The CDR3 length is 14 residues. The germline gives CDR1 SGHTA, CDR2 FQGNSA. Trimming removed 5 bases from V and 5 bases from J, with 15 bases in between. CDR3 nucleotide sequence: TGTGCCAGCAGCGAAGGGACAATTTGGGAGACCCAGTACTTC. This encodes CASSEGTIWETQYF.

The rearrangement joins TRBV10-1 to TRBJ2-3, with TRBD1 identical over 8 bases. V was pared by 0 bases and J by 2 bases, with 7 bases of the junction left unmatched. This CDR3 spans 17 amino acids. Looked up from germline, CDR1 is WNHNN and CDR2 is SYGVQD (reference sequence). The CDR3 here is CASSESGSGQVTDTQYF. The CDR3 coding sequence is TGCGCCAGCAGTGAGTCGGGCTCGGGACAGGTCACAGATACGCAGTATTTT.

The J gene is TRBJ2-5, the V gene TRBV5-4, with D possibly matching TRBD2 (7 bases). The V and J ends lost 4 bases and 1 base respectively, with 14 bases between them. CDR1 and CDR2 from the germline V gene are SGHNT and YYREEE (reference sequence). The CDR3 runs 15 residues. CDR3 sequence (DNA): TGTGCCAGCAGCACGAGGGCGGGGGCCCAAGAGACCCAGTACTTC. Its protein product is CASSTRAGAQETQYF.

The chain uses TRBV5-1 and TRBJ2-5, with 9 bases fitting TRBD1. Losses at the gene ends were 4 bases for V and 5 bases for J; bases not matched to a gene: 6. Germline CDR1 reads SGHRS; CDR2 reads YFSETQ. The CDR3 covers 14 residues. The CDR3 bases are TGCGCCAGCAGCACGGGACAGGGTACCGAGACCCAGTACTTC. It codes for CASSTGQGTETQYF.

The gene calls are TRBV2 and TRBJ1-1; D unclear. Germline V gene data show CDR1 as SNHLY and CDR2 as FYNNEI. The CDR3 loop spans 15 amino acids. V lost 8 bases and J lost 7, with 23 bases in between. The CDR3 region is CASGPSGFRAGEAFF. CDR3 DNA: TGTGCCAGCGGGCCCTCGGGGTTCCGGGCGGGTGAAGCTTTCTTT.

This clone was recorded only once. CDR3 region: CASLVSGQGGTQYF. DNA of the CDR3: TGTGCCAGTTTAGTATCGGGACAGGGGGGGACCCAGTACTTC. This chain joins TRBV28 and TRBJ2-5, with 11 nucleotides matching TRBD1. The length of the CDR3 is 14 residues. CDR1 is MDHEN and CDR2 is SYDVKM in the germline V gene. J gave up 7 bases and V 9 bases, and 10 bases lay outside the gene matches. The variable domain in full, with the rest retrieved from reference TRBV28 and TRBJ2-5, is DVKVTQSSRYLVKRTGEKVFLECVQDMDHENMFWYRQDPGLGLRLIYFSYDVKMKEKGDIPEGYSVSREKKERFSLILESASTNQTSMYLCASLVSGQGGTQYFGPGTRLLVL.

The CDR3 is CASTSGQGEQGYTF. CDR3 sequence (DNA): TGCGCCAGTACCTCGGGACAGGGGGAGCAAGGCTACACCTTC. The rearrangement links TRBV5-1 to TRBJ1-2; 11 nucleotides match TRBD1. Germline CDR1 reads SGHRS; CDR2 reads YFSETQ. The CDR3 has 14 residues. Trimming removed 8 bases from V and 8 bases from J; junction bases left unmatched: 11.

The rearrangement links TRBV13 to TRBJ2-3; a possible D gene is TRBD2 (5 bases). There are 13 residues in the CDR3. Trimming shortened V by 8 bases and J by 0 bases, and 9 bases separated the two germline ends. Germline values: CDR1 PRHDT, CDR2 FYEKMQ (reference sequence). The CDR3: CASGDYSTDTQYF. Here the CDR3 DNA reads TGTGCCAGCGGTGACTATAGCACAGATACGCAGTATTTT.